The entry below gives a single TCR beta chain sequence along with its context. Its antigen is not identified. PCR amplification relied on 60 Vbeta primers (plus 13 Jbeta primers). Assay: immunoSEQ multiplex PCR; the TCRdb copy retains only in-frame clones and omits some. The table includes approximately 240,000 clones, over 80% detected once. This entry is derived from a study of cytomegalovirus exposure and HLA in healthy donors. Regarding the study as a whole: Published work reported that the classifier diagnosed cytomegalovirus status with high specificity and sensitivity.

Germline-derived CDR1 and CDR2 are LGHNT and FRNRAP. The CDR3 is 16 amino acids. V gave up 3 bases and J gave up 0 bases, with 15 bases separating them. The gene calls are TRBV12-5 and TRBJ2-7; D gene uncertain. This sequence originates from a woman between 40 and 55 years old in good health and CMV-seropositive. Sequencing was carried out using PBMCs. Here the CDR3 reads CASGFLPGHSSYEQYF. CDR3 sequence (DNA): TGTGCTAGTGGTTTTCTACCAGGCCATAGCTCCTACGAGCAGTACTTC.